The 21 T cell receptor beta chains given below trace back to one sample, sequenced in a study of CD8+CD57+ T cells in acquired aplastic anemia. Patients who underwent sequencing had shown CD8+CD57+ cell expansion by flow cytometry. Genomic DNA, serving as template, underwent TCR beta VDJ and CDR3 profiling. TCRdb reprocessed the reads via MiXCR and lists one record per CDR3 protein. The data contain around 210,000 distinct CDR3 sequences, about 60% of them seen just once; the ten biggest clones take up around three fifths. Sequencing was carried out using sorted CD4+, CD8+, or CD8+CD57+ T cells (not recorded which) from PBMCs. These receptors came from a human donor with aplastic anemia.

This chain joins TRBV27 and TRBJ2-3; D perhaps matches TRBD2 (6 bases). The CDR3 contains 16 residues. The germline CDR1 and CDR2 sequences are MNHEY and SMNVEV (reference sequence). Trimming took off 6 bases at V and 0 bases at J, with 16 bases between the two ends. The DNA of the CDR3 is TGTGCCAGCAGAAAGATAGCGGTAACTAGCACAGATACGCAGTATTTT. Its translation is CASRKIAVTSTDTQYF.

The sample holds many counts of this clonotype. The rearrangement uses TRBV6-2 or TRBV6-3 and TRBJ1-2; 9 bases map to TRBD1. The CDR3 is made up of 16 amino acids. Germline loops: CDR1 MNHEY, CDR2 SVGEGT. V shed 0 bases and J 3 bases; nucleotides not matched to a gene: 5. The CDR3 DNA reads TGTGCCAGCAGTTACTCGATAACAGGGGGCGACTATGGCTACACCTTC. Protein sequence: CASSYSITGGDYGYTF.

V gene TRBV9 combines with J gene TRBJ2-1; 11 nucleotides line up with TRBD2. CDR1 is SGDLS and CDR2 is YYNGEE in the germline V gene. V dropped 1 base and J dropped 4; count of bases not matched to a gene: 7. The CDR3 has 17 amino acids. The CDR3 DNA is TGTGCCAGCAGCGTAACTAGCGGGAGCAACCTATACAATGAGCAGTTCTTC. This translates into CASSVTSGSNLYNEQFF.

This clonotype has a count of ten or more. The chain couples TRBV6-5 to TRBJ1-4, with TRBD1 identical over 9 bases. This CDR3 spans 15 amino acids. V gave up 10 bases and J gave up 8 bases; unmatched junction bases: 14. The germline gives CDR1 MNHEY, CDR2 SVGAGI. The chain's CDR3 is CATRLGTGSSEKLFF. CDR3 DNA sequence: TGTGCCACCCGCCTAGGGACAGGGTCGTCGGAAAAACTGTTTTTT.

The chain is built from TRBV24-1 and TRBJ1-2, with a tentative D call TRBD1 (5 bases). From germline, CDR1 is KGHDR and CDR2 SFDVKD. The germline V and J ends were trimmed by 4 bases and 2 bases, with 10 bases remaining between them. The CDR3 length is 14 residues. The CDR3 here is CATSEVDKNYGYTF. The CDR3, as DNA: TGTGCCACCAGTGAGGTGGACAAGAACTATGGCTACACCTTC.

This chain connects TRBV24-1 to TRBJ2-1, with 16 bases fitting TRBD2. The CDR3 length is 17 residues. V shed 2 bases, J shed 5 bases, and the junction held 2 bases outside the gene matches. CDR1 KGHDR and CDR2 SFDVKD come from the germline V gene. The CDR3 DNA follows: TGTGCCACCAGTGATTCCGGGACTAGCGGGGGGGACAATGAGCAGTTCTTC. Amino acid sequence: CATSDSGTSGGDNEQFF.

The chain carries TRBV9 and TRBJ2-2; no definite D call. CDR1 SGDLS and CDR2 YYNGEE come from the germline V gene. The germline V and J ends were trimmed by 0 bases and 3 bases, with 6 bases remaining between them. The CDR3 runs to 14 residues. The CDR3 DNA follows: TGTGCCAGCAGCGTAGACACTTACACCGGGGAGCTGTTTTTT. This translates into CASSVDTYTGELFF. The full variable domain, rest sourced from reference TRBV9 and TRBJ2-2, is DSGVTQTPKHLITATGQRVTLRCSPRSGDLSVYWYQQSLDQGLQFLIQYYNGEERAKGNILERFSAQQFPDLHSELNLSSLELGDSALYFCASSVDTYTGELFFGEGSRLTVL.

CDR3 nucleotide sequence: TGTGCCAGCAGCTCAAGTCAGCCGGCTAACTATGGCTACACCTTC. Translated, it gives CASSSSQPANYGYTF. The V gene is TRBV7-8, the J gene TRBJ1-2; the D is unclear. The CDR3 is 15 residues long. Germline V lookup: CDR1 SGHVS, CDR2 FQNEAQ. Trimming pared 4 bases from V and 0 bases from J, leaving 12 bases between.

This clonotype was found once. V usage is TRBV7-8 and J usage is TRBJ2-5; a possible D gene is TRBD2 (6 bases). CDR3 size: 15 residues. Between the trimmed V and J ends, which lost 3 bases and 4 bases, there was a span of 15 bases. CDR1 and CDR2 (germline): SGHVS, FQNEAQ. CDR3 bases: TGTGCCAGCAGCTTGGCCCCCGGGACTGGAGAGACCCAGTACTTC. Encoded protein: CASSLAPGTGETQYF.

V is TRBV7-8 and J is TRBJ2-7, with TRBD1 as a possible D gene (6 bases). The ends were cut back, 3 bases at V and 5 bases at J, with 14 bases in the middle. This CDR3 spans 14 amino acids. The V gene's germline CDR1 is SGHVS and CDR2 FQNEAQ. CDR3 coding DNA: TGTGCCAGCAGCTTCAGGGGAAAACTCCACGAGCAGTACTTC. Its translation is CASSFRGKLHEQYF.

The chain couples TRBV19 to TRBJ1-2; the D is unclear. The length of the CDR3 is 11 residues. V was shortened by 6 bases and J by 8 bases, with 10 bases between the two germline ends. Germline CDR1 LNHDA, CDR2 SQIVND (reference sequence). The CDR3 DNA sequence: TGTGCCAGTAGGAATGTGGGCGGCTACACCTTC. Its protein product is CASRNVGGYTF.

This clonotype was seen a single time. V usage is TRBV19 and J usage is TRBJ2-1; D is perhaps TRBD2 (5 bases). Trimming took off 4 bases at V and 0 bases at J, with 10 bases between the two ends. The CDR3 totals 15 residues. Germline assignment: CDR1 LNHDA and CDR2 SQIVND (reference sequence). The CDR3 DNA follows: TGTGCCAGTAGTACCCTAGCCAGCTCCTACAATGAGCAGTTCTTC. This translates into CASSTLASSYNEQFF.

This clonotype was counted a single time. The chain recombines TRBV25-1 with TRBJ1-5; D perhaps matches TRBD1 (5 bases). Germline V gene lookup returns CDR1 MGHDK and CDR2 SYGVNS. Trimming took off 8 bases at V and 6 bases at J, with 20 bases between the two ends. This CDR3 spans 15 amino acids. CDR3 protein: CASGGDEAPGQPQHF. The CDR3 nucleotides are TGTGCCAGCGGGGGGGATGAGGCCCCGGGTCAGCCCCAGCATTTT. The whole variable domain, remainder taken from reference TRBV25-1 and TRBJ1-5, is EADIYQTPRYLVIGTGKKITLECSQTMGHDKMYWYQQDPGMELHLIHYSYGVNSTEKGDLSSESTVSRIRTEHFPLTLESARPSHTSQYLCASGGDEAPGQPQHFGDGTRLSIL.

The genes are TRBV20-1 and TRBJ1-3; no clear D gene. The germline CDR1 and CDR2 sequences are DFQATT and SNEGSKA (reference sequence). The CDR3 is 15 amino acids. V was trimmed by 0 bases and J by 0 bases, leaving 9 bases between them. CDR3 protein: CSARDGPNSGNTIYF. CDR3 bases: TGCAGTGCTAGAGACGGACCGAACTCTGGAAACACCATATATTTT.

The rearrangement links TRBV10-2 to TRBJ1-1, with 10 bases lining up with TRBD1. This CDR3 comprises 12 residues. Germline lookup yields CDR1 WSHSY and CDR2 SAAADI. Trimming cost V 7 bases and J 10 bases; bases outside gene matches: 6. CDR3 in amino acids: CASILDRGGAFF. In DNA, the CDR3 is TGCGCCAGCATCCTGGACAGGGGGGGAGCTTTCTTT.

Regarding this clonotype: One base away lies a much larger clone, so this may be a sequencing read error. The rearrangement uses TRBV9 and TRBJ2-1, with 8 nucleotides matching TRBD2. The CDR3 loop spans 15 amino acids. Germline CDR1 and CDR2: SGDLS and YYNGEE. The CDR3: CASSADSGVWNEQLF. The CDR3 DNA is TGTGCCAGCAGCGCAGATAGCGGGGTGTGGAATGAGCAGCTCTTC.

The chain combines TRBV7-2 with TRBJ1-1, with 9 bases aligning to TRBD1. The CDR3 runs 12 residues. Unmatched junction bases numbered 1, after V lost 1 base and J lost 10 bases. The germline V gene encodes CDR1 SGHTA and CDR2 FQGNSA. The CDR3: CASSLEDRGAFF. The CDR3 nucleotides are TGTGCCAGCAGCTTAGAGGACAGGGGAGCTTTCTTT.

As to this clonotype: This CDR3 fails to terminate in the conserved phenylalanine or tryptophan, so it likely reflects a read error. CDR3 DNA sequence: TGTGCCAGCAGTGAATTTGGGTCACTCAACGAGCAGTACTAC. Translating it yields CASSEFGSLNEQYY. This chain uses TRBV25-1 with TRBJ2-7; D is ambiguous. CDR3 length: 14 amino acids. Deletions cut 1 base from V and 5 bases from J, with 12 bases between. CDR1 is MGHDK and CDR2 is SYGVNS in the germline V gene.

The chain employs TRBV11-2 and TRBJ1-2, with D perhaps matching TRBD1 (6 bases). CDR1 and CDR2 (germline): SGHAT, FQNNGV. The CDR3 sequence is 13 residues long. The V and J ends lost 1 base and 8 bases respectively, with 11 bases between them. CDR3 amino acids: CASSLVIQGGYTF. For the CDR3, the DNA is TGTGCCAGCAGCTTAGTGATACAGGGCGGCTACACCTTC.

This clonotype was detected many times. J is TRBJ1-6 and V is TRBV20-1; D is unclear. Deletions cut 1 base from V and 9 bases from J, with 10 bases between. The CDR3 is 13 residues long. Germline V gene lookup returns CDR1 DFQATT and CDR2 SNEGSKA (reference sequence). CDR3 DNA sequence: TGCAGTGCTAGAGTAACCGAAAGTTCACCCCTCCACTTT. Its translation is CSARVTESSPLHF.

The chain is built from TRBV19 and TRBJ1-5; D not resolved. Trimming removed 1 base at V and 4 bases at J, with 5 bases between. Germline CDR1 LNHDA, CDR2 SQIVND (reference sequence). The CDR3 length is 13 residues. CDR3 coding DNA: TGTGCCAGTAGTATAGCTGGAAATCAGCCCCAGCATTTT. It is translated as CASSIAGNQPQHF.